The rows below give T cell receptor beta chains drawn from one sample of a study of cytomegalovirus exposure and HLA in healthy donors. Only in-frame clones appear in the TCRdb table, and some are missing; sequencing was by immunoSEQ multiplex PCR. Among 93,000 or so clones, almost 80% were seen once, and the ten largest hold less than 5%. Sample: PBMCs. The receptors derive from a man aged 45-60 years in good health and CMV-seropositive. Both conserved end residues are part of each CDR3. Where a row states a size, it is once, few, many or the class of an expanded clone; other rows omit it.

>TRBJ2-7|-|TRBV29-1
CSVGSGSAMDEQYF
>TRBJ2-3|-|TRBV9
CASSPLAGTSTDTQYF
>TRBJ2-1|-|TRBV30
CAWKGQGWYNEQFF
>TRBJ1-5|-|TRBV6-1
CASSEIWPQHF
>TRBJ2-5|-|TRBV20-1
CSLKRGETQYF
>TRBJ2-7|few|TRBV5-8
CASSLGGWLSSYEQYF
>TRBJ2-1|-|TRBV19
CASSAGTSGRRNEQFF
>TRBJ2-7|-|TRBV4-2
CASSPDRVSYEQYF
>TRBJ2-3|-|TRBV19
CASKEGIGADTQYF
>TRBJ1-2|-|TRBV7-9
CSSSHGQNYGYTF
>TRBJ2-1|-|TRBV18
CASSLISEGTSGRNSYNEQFF
>TRBJ1-1|-|TRBV5-1
CASSLSLRVEGMNTEAFF
>TRBJ1-2|-|TRBV30
CAWVPGEPRVGYTF
>TRBJ1-1|-|TRBV6-6
CASSDRGNTEAFF
>TRBJ2-6|-|TRBV7-6
CASSPRVGASGANVLTF
>TRBJ2-2|few|TRBV6-5
CASIQIYTGELFF
>TRBJ1-2|-|TRBV2
CASSVLTARDGYTF
>TRBJ1-1|-|TRBV27
CASTTWGQGASEAFF
>TRBJ2-1|-|TRBV27
CASSQRTGSSYNEQFF
>-|-|TRBV19
CASSPGYLAEQYF
>TRBJ1-1|few|TRBV6-5
CASSRRRDRGSEAFF
>TRBJ1-1|-|TRBV13
CASSPPDSATEAFF
>TRBJ2-7|-|TRBV6-5
CASSYIGGSYEQYF
>TRBJ2-7|-|TRBV5-8
CASSSTGDGYEQYF
>TRBJ2-5|-|TRBV28
CASSSDILETQYF
>TRBJ1-4|-|TRBV2
CASRVQGVREKLFF
>TRBJ2-3|once|TRBV10-3
CAISDSLAGSDTQYF
>TRBJ2-7|-|TRBV27
CASSFVSVPYEQYF
>TRBJ2-3|-|TRBV7-2
CASSLVGGRDTQYF
>TRBJ1-2|-|TRBV2
CASSQQDASGYTF
>TRBJ1-1|-|TRBV19
CASSGRVLTEAFF
>TRBJ2-2|-|TRBV6-6
CASSHPGQGNTGELFF
>TRBJ2-1|-|TRBV11-2
CASSFGLAGYNEQFF
>TRBJ2-7|-|TRBV7-9
CSSSLGTGGLGEQYF
>TRBJ2-5|-|TRBV28
CASGPVAGAQETQYF
>TRBJ2-1|-|TRBV29-1
CSAPPVLASSYNEQFF
>TRBJ2-1|-|TRBV2
CASSLLAGRGEQFF
>TRBJ1-1|-|TRBV6-1
CASSGQANTEAFF
>TRBJ2-1|-|TRBV5-1
CASSLESGGYSEQFF
>TRBJ2-7|-|TRBV6-5
CASSRGTSGNYEQYF
>TRBJ1-1|-|TRBV4-2
CASSQGQSWGSKEGSNTEAFF
>TRBJ2-4|-|TRBV4-1
CASSQEATVKNIQYF
>TRBJ2-7|-|TRBV7-8
CASSPRGGSSYEQYF
>-|-|TRBV9
CASSVGGGQSSYEQYF
>TRBJ2-1|-|TRBV11-3
CASSSGTSGINEQFF
>TRBJ1-1|-|TRBV30
CAWSGGQWGAFF
>TRBJ2-1|-|TRBV12-5
CASGLAGSRPYNEQFF
>TRBJ2-5|-|TRBV6-1
CASSEVAHSGGETQYF
>TRBJ2-5|-|TRBV19
CASSRSWQGETQYF
>TRBJ2-1|-|TRBV2
CASSEVVVRLAGDNEQFF
>-|-|TRBV5-5
CASSSGTGVHEQYF
>TRBJ1-5|-|TRBV28
CASRRTQGYQPQHF
>TRBJ1-1|-|TRBV28
CASRQTGEAFF
>TRBJ1-5|-|TRBV10-3
CAIGTGRDQPQHF